The 10 T cell receptor beta chains below were found in one sample sequenced in a study of OX40 agonist ivuxolimab in advanced cancers. Some clones are missing from TCRdb's copy, which holds only in-frame ones; the method was immunoSEQ multiplex PCR. The sample contains about 61,000 clones, around 89% of which appear only once. The specimen comprised CD4+ or CD8+ T cells sorted from blood, sampled in a trial of the OX40 agonist ivuxolimab. These receptor sequences come from an adult with an advanced solid tumor such as melanoma, head and neck, liver or kidney cancer.

The rearrangement joins TRBV5-1 to TRBJ2-2; no clear D gene. The CDR3 totals 14 residues. Deletions cut 0 bases from V and 0 bases from J, with 3 bases between. The germline V gene encodes CDR1 SGHRS and CDR2 YFSETQ. CDR3 sequence: CASSLGPNTGELFF. The DNA for the CDR3 is TGCGCCAGCAGCTTGGGGCCGAACACCGGGGAGCTGTTTTTT.

In this sample, this clone turned up once. Other nucleotide sequences in the sample specify the same CDR3. The chain has TRBV28 and TRBJ2-7, with 12 bases matching TRBD1. V lost 5 bases, J lost 6 bases, and 5 bases stayed unmatched. The CDR3 has 14 amino acids. CDR1 is MDHEN, CDR2 SYDVKM, per germline. This chain's CDR3 is CASSQGQGAGEQYF. The CDR3 DNA reads as TGTGCCAGCAGTCAGGGACAGGGGGCCGGCGAGCAGTACTTC.

V usage is TRBV10-2 and J usage is TRBJ2-2, with D possibly TRBD2 on 6 matching bases. V was clipped by 4 bases and J by 5 bases, with 11 bases between them. Germline V gives CDR1 WSHSY, CDR2 SAAADI. This CDR3 has 14 residues. CDR3 bases: TGCGCCAGCAGTGCTACGGGGGAAACCGGGGAGCTGTTTTTT. This sequence encodes CASSATGETGELFF.

This chain uses TRBV10-3 with TRBJ2-1, with D uncertain. The CDR3 loop spans 12 amino acids. The germline V and J ends were trimmed by 3 bases and 8 bases, with 8 bases remaining between them. The germline V gene has CDR1 ENHRY and CDR2 SYGVKD. CDR3 residues: CAISDNVHEQFF. As DNA, the CDR3 is TGTGCCATCAGTGATAACGTACATGAGCAGTTCTTC.

This rearrangement joins TRBV10-3 to TRBJ1-3, with D unresolved. The ends were cut back, 9 bases at V and 0 bases at J, with 12 bases in the middle. The germline gives CDR1 ENHRY, CDR2 SYGVKD. The CDR3 consists of 14 residues. CDR3 region: CAIQRASSGNTIYF. Here the CDR3 DNA reads TGTGCCATTCAAAGGGCCAGCTCTGGAAACACCATATATTTT.

This chain uses TRBV7-9 with TRBJ2-5; D possibly corresponds to TRBD2 (6 bases). CDR1 SEHNR and CDR2 FQNEAQ come from the germline V gene (reference sequence). The CDR3 runs 12 residues. With 5 bases removed from V and 2 bases from J, the gap between germline ends came to 6 bases. The CDR3 DNA sequence: TGTGCCAGCAGCCGGGGGCAAGAGACCCAGTACTTC. Translated, it gives CASSRGQETQYF. Looking up the rest from reference TRBV7-9 and TRBJ2-5 gives the full variable domain: DTGVSQNPRHKITKRGQNVTFRCDPISEHNRLYWYRQTLGQGPEFLTYFQNEAQLEKSRLLSDRFSAERPKGSFSTLEIQRTEQGDSAMYLCASSRGQETQYFGPGTRLLVL.

The rearrangement links TRBV5-1 to TRBJ2-3; the D is unclear. V was shortened by 4 bases and J by 0 bases, with 3 bases between the two germline ends. Germline V gene sequence: CDR1 SGHRS, CDR2 YFSETQ. The CDR3 runs 12 residues. The CDR3: CASSPSTDTQYF. CDR3 DNA sequence: TGCGCCAGCAGCCCTAGCACAGATACGCAGTATTTT. Filled out from reference TRBV5-1 and TRBJ2-3, the complete variable domain reads KAGVTQTPRYLIKTRGQQVTLSCSPISGHRSVSWYQQTPGQGLQFLFEYFSETQRNKGNFPGRFSGRQFSNSRSEMNVSTLELGDSALYLCASSPSTDTQYFGPGTRLTVL.

This chain joins TRBV6-5 and TRBJ1-1; D might be TRBD1 (5 bases). V lost 0 bases to trimming and J lost 5 bases, with 16 bases between them. CDR1 is MNHEY and CDR2 is SVGAGI in the germline V gene. The CDR3 runs to 16 residues. This CDR3 reads CASSYSMAGTRTEAFF. CDR3 in DNA: TGTGCCAGCAGTTACTCGATGGCAGGGACGCGGACTGAAGCTTTCTTT.

CDR3 DNA sequence: TGTGCCAGCAGCGCCGTGGGGGAAAACTATGGCTACACCTTC. It encodes CASSAVGENYGYTF. The V gene is TRBV9, the J gene TRBJ1-2, with D possibly matching TRBD1 (5 bases). CDR3 length: 14 amino acids. CDR1 is SGDLS, CDR2 YYNGEE, per germline. Trimming removed 3 bases from V and 2 bases from J, with 11 bases in between.

The chain combines TRBV30 with TRBJ2-5; D is possibly TRBD2 (6 bases). In germline, CDR1 is GTSNPN, CDR2 SVGIG (reference sequence). The CDR3 loop spans 15 amino acids. V lost 5 bases, J lost 5 bases, and 21 bases lay in between. The CDR3 here is CAWGPDPVGRETQYF. CDR3 coding DNA: TGTGCCTGGGGGCCGGACCCGGTAGGGAGGGAGACCCAGTACTTC.